A selection of T cell receptor beta chains follows, all from one sample in a study of T-cell memory formation after mild COVID-19. Using its own MiXCR run on the 5' RACE reads, TCRdb lists one record per CDR3 protein. Of roughly 150,000 distinct CDR3 sequences listed, about 14% are singletons. Sample: PBMCs or a T cell subset sorted from them (not recorded which). These receptors originate from an adult woman who had mild COVID-19 (a few samples of this study predate the infection). Cell type and time point are not known. Both conserved end residues are part of each CDR3. D genes are given only for firm matches. Clone sizes are given selectively: once, few, many, or a class where the clone is expanded.

v_call	j_call	clone_size	d_call	cdr3_aa	cdr3_nt
TRBV19	TRBJ2-1	few	.	CASSMYNEQFF	TGTGCCAGTAGTATGTACAATGAGCAGTTCTTC
TRBV7-2	TRBJ2-2	few	TRBD2	CASSAPETSDPNTGELFF	TGTGCCAGCAGCGCCCCTGAGACTAGCGATCCGAACACCGGGGAGCTGTTTTTT
TRBV12-3/TRBV12-4	TRBJ2-7	few	.	CASSLGGGYPYEQYF	TGTGCCAGCAGTCTAGGAGGGGGATATCCCTACGAGCAGTACTTC
TRBV15	TRBJ1-5	few	TRBD1	CATSSGTDYSNQPQHF	TGTGCCACCAGCAGCGGGACAGACTATAGCAATCAGCCCCAGCATTTT
TRBV24-1	TRBJ1-5	few	.	CATSKGTNQPQHF	TGTGCCACCAGTAAGGGCACCAATCAGCCCCAGCATTTT
TRBV7-8	TRBJ1-5	.	.	CASSLESRNYQPQHF	TGTGCCAGCAGCTTAGAGAGCCGGAACTATCAGCCCCAGCATTTT
TRBV12-3/TRBV12-4	TRBJ2-5	few	.	CASTSIFGEWGRETQYF	TGTGCCAGCACCTCTATCTTCGGGGAATGGGGGCGAGAGACCCAGTACTTC
TRBV7-9	TRBJ2-1	many	.	CASSLGGGNEQFF	TGTGCCAGCAGCCTAGGAGGGGGTAATGAGCAGTTCTTC
TRBV3-1	TRBJ2-7	.	.	CASGPGQGAYEQYF	TGTGCCAGCGGCCCGGGGCAGGGAGCCTACGAGCAGTACTTC
TRBV9	TRBJ2-1	.	TRBD2	CASSVLAGGFDEQFF	TGTGCCAGCAGCGTCTTAGCGGGAGGGTTTGATGAGCAGTTCTTC
TRBV7-9	TRBJ2-2	.	TRBD2	CASSLQKGLAGVRPGELFF	TGTGCCAGCAGCTTACAGAAGGGACTAGCGGGAGTCCGCCCCGGGGAGCTGTTTTTT
TRBV5-1	TRBJ1-2	few	TRBD1	CASSSARQGRYGYTF	TGCGCCAGCAGCTCCGCTCGACAGGGACGGTATGGCTACACCTTC
TRBV7-2	TRBJ1-1	.	TRBD1	CASSSLDRVKAFF	TGTGCCAGCAGCTCCCTCGACAGGGTGAAAGCTTTCTTT
TRBV7-9	TRBJ1-5	.	.	CASSHQGAQGQPQHF	TGTGCCAGCAGCCACCAGGGAGCCCAGGGTCAGCCCCAGCATTTT
TRBV12-3/TRBV12-4	TRBJ1-2	.	.	CASSPARGYTF	TGTGCCAGCAGTCCCGCGCGTGGCTACACCTTC
TRBV7-2	TRBJ2-3	.	TRBD2	CASSLLAGGPTDTQYF	TGTGCCAGCAGCTTACTAGCGGGGGGCCCCACAGATACGCAGTATTTT
TRBV7-8	TRBJ1-5	.	.	CASSLVASFNQPQHF	TGTGCCAGCAGCTTAGTAGCCAGCTTCAATCAGCCCCAGCATTTT
TRBV20-1	TRBJ1-5	.	.	CSARDWSTGGNQPQHF	TGCAGTGCTAGAGATTGGAGCACAGGCGGCAATCAGCCCCAGCATTTT
TRBV5-1	TRBJ1-2	once	.	CASSLGVSTRYGANYGYTF	TGCGCCAGCAGCTTGGGCGTATCCACCCGCTATGGAGCTAACTATGGCTACACCTTC
TRBV4-1	TRBJ1-1	.	TRBD1	CASSQMTGTGYGNTEAFF	TGCGCCAGCAGCCAAATGACCGGGACAGGGTACGGGAACACTGAAGCTTTCTTT
TRBV5-6	TRBJ2-1	few	TRBD2	CASSFGLDYNEQFF	TGTGCCAGCAGCTTCGGACTAGATTACAATGAGCAGTTCTTC
TRBV5-1	TRBJ2-1	many	TRBD1	CASSLEQGLLNEQFF	TGCGCCAGCAGCTTGGAACAGGGGCTACTCAATGAGCAGTTCTTC
TRBV29-1	TRBJ2-3	few	.	CSVEDPRRADTQYF	TGCAGCGTTGAAGATCCCAGACGGGCAGATACGCAGTATTTT
TRBV12-3/TRBV12-4	TRBJ2-3	.	.	CASSSYDRIGPDTQYF	TGTGCCAGCAGTTCCTACGACAGGATAGGTCCAGATACGCAGTATTTT
TRBV15	TRBJ2-5	few	.	CATSRVEVGSRQETQYF	TGTGCCACCAGCAGAGTAGAAGTAGGTAGCCGGCAAGAGACCCAGTACTTC
TRBV4-3	TRBJ2-5	few	.	CASSQDGQNQETQYF	TGCGCCAGCAGCCAAGATGGACAAAACCAAGAGACCCAGTACTTC
TRBV12-3/TRBV12-4	TRBJ2-1	many	.	CASSTRNSGEQFF	TGTGCCAGCAGCACCCGCAATAGCGGAGAGCAGTTCTTC
TRBV5-1	TRBJ2-1	.	TRBD1	CASSLNPRQGTLSSYNEQFF	TGCGCCAGCAGCTTGAATCCCAGACAGGGGACTTTGAGCTCCTACAATGAGCAGTTCTTC
TRBV3-1	TRBJ1-1	few	.	CASSQAGAGQNTEAFF	TGTGCCAGCAGCCAAGCTGGGGCGGGGCAGAACACTGAAGCTTTCTTT
TRBV4-2	TRBJ2-2	.	.	CASSQAVQGTNTGELFF	TGTGCCAGCAGCCAAGCGGTGCAGGGGACGAACACCGGGGAGCTGTTTTTT
TRBV11-2	TRBJ2-3	.	.	CASSFGRMGEDTQYF	TGTGCCAGCAGCTTCGGGCGGATGGGGGAAGATACGCAGTATTTT
TRBV6-2/TRBV6-3	TRBJ2-1	few	.	CASSDPGVGSYNEQFF	TGTGCCAGCAGCGACCCGGGAGTCGGCTCCTACAATGAGCAGTTCTTC
TRBV5-1	TRBJ2-6	few	.	CASSLGQLPSGANVLTF	TGCGCCAGCAGCTTGGGACAGTTACCCTCTGGGGCCAACGTCCTGACTTTC
TRBV20-1	TRBJ1-5	few	.	CSASDERAGWGNQPQHF	TGCAGTGCTAGTGACGAAAGAGCAGGGTGGGGCAATCAGCCCCAGCATTTT